The TCR beta chain described here comes from a study of OX40 agonist ivuxolimab in advanced cancers. The CDR3 is made up of 15 amino acids. Per germline, CDR1 SGHNT and CDR2 YENEEA. The junction had 5 bases not matched to a gene; V was cut back by 5 bases and J by 0 bases. Measured with immunoSEQ multiplex PCR; TCRdb has only the in-frame clones, and not every one. The data show about 76,000 clones, with 85% to 90% seen just once and less than 4% held by the top ten. The receptor was isolated from an adult with an advanced solid tumor such as melanoma, head and neck, liver or kidney cancer. The chain combines TRBV11-3 with TRBJ2-7; the match to TRBD1 covers 9 bases. The material sequenced was CD4+ or CD8+ T cells sorted from blood, taken in a trial of the OX40 agonist ivuxolimab. The DNA for the CDR3 is TGTGCCAGCAGCCAGGGACAGGGCATCTCCTACGAGCAGTACTTC. It encodes CASSQGQGISYEQYF.